The 14 T cell receptor beta chains below come from one sample, sequenced in a study of shared clonotypes between healthy human individuals. Assay: immunoSEQ multiplex PCR; the TCRdb copy retains only in-frame clones and omits some. The sample lists around 2,000,000 clones; approximately 95% were seen once. Sequencing used naive CD4+ T cells sorted from blood. Subset reported: CD45RA+ positively selected. The receptors were sampled from a man between 18 and 29 years old in good health.

V usage is TRBV7-9 and J usage is TRBJ1-6, with D tentatively TRBD1 (6 bases). Germline values: CDR1 SEHNR, CDR2 FQNEAQ (reference sequence). The CDR3 is 16 amino acids. The V and J ends lost 6 bases and 5 bases respectively, with 17 bases between them. CDR3 DNA: TGTGCCAGCAGTTCTAACAGGGTAGGAAATAATTCACCCCTCCACTTT. Encoded protein: CASSSNRVGNNSPLHF.

This chain connects TRBV7-2 to TRBJ2-1; possibly TRBD1 for D (5 bases). The CDR3 extends over 17 amino acids. Per germline, CDR1 SGHTA and CDR2 FQGNSA. V lost 5 bases, J lost 0 bases, and 17 bases lay in between. CDR3 nucleotide sequence: TGTGCCAGCAGCCAATCCCTGACAGTTTACTCCTACAATGAGCAGTTCTTC. Translation gives CASSQSLTVYSYNEQFF.

The chain joins TRBV9 to TRBJ1-6, with 9 bases matching TRBD1. Germline V gene data show CDR1 as SGDLS and CDR2 as YYNGEE. The CDR3 has 18 amino acids. Unmatched junction bases numbered 14, after V lost 3 bases and J lost 7 bases. The CDR3 region is CASSAPSGTGHINSPLHF. The DNA for the CDR3 is TGTGCCAGCAGCGCCCCTTCCGGGACAGGGCATATCAATTCACCCCTCCACTTT.

The J gene is TRBJ1-2, the V gene TRBV27; 8 bases match TRBD1. CDR3 length: 15 amino acids. Looked up from germline, CDR1 is MNHEY and CDR2 is SMNVEV (reference sequence). V lost 5 bases and J lost 2; bases outside the gene matches: 7. The chain's CDR3 is CASSPRTGRNYGYTF. The CDR3 coding sequence is TGTGCCAGCAGTCCTCGGACAGGGCGAAACTATGGCTACACCTTC.

Concerning this clone: The sample holds other DNA sequences that translate to the same CDR3. The rearrangement links TRBV30 to TRBJ1-1, with D tentatively TRBD1 (5 bases). The CDR3 length is 13 residues. Germline V gene data show CDR1 as GTSNPN and CDR2 as SVGIG (reference sequence). V was clipped by 0 bases and J by 4 bases, with 9 bases between them. This chain's CDR3 is CAWSVTGGTEAFF. CDR3 sequence (DNA): TGTGCCTGGAGTGTAACGGGGGGCACTGAAGCTTTCTTT.

The table lists this clone with a count of one. The V call is TRBV7-9, the J call TRBJ1-2; 7 positions match TRBD1. The CDR3 runs to 14 residues. Germline lookup yields CDR1 SEHNR and CDR2 FQNEAQ (reference sequence). V lost 5 bases to trimming and J lost 4 bases; unmatched junction nucleotides: 7. CDR3 amino acids: CASSRPGQVYGYTF. DNA of the CDR3: TGTGCCAGCAGCCGACCCGGACAGGTCTATGGCTACACCTTC.

The rearrangement joins TRBV4-2 to TRBJ1-1; the D gene is possibly TRBD1 (5 bases). CDR1 and CDR2 from the germline V gene are LGHNA and YNFKEQ. This CDR3 is 13 amino acids long. Trimming removed 0 bases from V and 8 bases from J, with 10 bases in between. Here the CDR3 DNA reads TGTGCCAGCAGCCAAGATACAGGCCGGGAAGCTTTCTTT. It specifies CASSQDTGREAFF.

The genes are TRBV5-1 and TRBJ2-7, with TRBD2 matching over 12 bases. This CDR3 is built from 15 residues. Germline lookup yields CDR1 SGHRS and CDR2 YFSETQ. V was clipped by 2 bases and J by 4 bases; unmatched bases: 4. The CDR3 is CASSFGTSGWYEQYF. The CDR3 DNA reads as TGCGCCAGCAGCTTCGGGACTAGCGGGTGGTACGAGCAGTACTTC.

The rearrangement links TRBV6-6 to TRBJ1-1; D is perhaps TRBD1 (6 bases). V lost 8 bases and J 9 bases, leaving 16 bases between the germline ends. The CDR3 has 12 residues. The V gene's germline CDR1 is MNHNY and CDR2 SVGAGI (reference sequence). The CDR3 loop is CASESGGPQAFF. CDR3 nucleotide sequence: TGTGCCAGCGAAAGTGGGGGCCCCCAAGCTTTCTTT.

Comments on this clone: The sample contains more than one DNA sequence encoding this CDR3. The chain has TRBV10-3 and TRBJ1-2; the D is unclear. CDR1 and CDR2 (germline): ENHRY, SYGVKD. CDR3 length: 12 amino acids. V was clipped by 3 bases and J by 7 bases, with 9 bases between them. The CDR3 DNA sequence: TGTGCCATCAGTGAAGTAGGAGGTGGCTACACCTTC. This gives the protein CAISEVGGGYTF.

A word on this clone: The same CDR3 is also encoded by other DNA sequences in this sample. CDR3 loop: CASSYEATEAFF. DNA of the CDR3: TGTGCCAGCAGTTATGAGGCGACTGAAGCTTTCTTT. This chain connects TRBV6-6 to TRBJ1-1; D is undetermined. Germline V gene data show CDR1 as MNHNY and CDR2 as SVGAGI (reference sequence). This CDR3 contains 12 residues. V lost 3 bases and J lost 5, with 7 bases in between.

The chain recombines TRBV6-6 with TRBJ2-7; perhaps D is TRBD1 or TRBD2 (6 bases each). Trimming stripped 6 bases from V and 6 bases from J, with 24 bases between. In germline, CDR1 is MNHNY, CDR2 SVGAGI (reference sequence). CDR3 length: 16 amino acids. The DNA for the CDR3 is TGTGCCAGCAGCTCACGGGGGAGTCAGGGGATGGGCGAGCAGTACTTC. Translating it yields CASSSRGSQGMGEQYF.

The gene calls are TRBV5-6 and TRBJ2-1; D may be TRBD2 (5 bases). The germline V and J ends were trimmed by 5 bases and 0 bases, with 15 bases remaining between them. This CDR3 region has 16 residues. The germline V gene encodes CDR1 SGHDT and CDR2 YYEEEE. The CDR3 reads CASRPSGPSSYNEQFF. The DNA of the CDR3 is TGTGCCAGCAGACCCAGCGGTCCCAGCTCCTACAATGAGCAGTTCTTC.

This clone was picked up one time. The V gene is TRBV7-2, the J gene TRBJ1-2; 11 bases are shared with TRBD1. Germline trimming cut 4 bases from V and 3 bases from J; bases unmatched to any gene: 4. The CDR3 sequence is 15 residues long. Per the germline V gene, CDR1 is SGHTA and CDR2 is FQGNSA. The DNA of the CDR3 is TGTGCCAGCAGCTCATGGGACAGGGGGGACTATGGCTACACCTTC. It codes for CASSSWDRGDYGYTF.